Shown below are 25 T cell receptor beta chains from a single sample sequenced in a study of T-cell memory formation after mild COVID-19. TCRdb reprocessed the 5' RACE reads with MiXCR, giving one entry per CDR3 protein. The data show roughly 240,000 distinct CDR3 sequences, about 17% seen once. The specimen was PBMCs or a T cell subset sorted from them (not recorded which). The receptors come from a man aged 18 to 35 who had mild COVID-19 (a few samples of this study predate the infection). Cell type and time point are not known.

The chain uses TRBV10-2 and TRBJ2-3, with 8 bases fitting TRBD1. With 6 bases clipped from V and 5 bases from J, the junction kept 10 bases outside the gene matches. The CDR3 is 15 residues long. Germline V gene lookup returns CDR1 WSHSY and CDR2 SAAADI. The DNA of the CDR3 is TGCGCCAGCAGCGACCAGGGGGCGCGTATAGATACGCAGTATTTT. Encoded protein: CASSDQGARIDTQYF.

V and J are TRBV27 and TRBJ2-2, with TRBD2 identical over 11 bases. CDR3 length equals 19 residues. V dropped 5 bases and J dropped 5; count of bases not matched to a gene: 16. The V gene's germline CDR1 is MNHEY and CDR2 SMNVEV (reference sequence). The CDR3 sequence is CASSRRVFPSGGKTGELFF. CDR3 DNA: TGTGCCAGCAGTCGCCGCGTATTTCCTAGCGGGGGGAAGACCGGGGAGCTGTTTTTT.

The chain employs TRBV5-1 and TRBJ1-1, with D unresolved. The CDR3 totals 13 residues. CDR1 and CDR2 (germline): SGHRS, YFSETQ. Trimming cost V 3 bases and J 1 base, with 7 bases left between them. The CDR3 nucleotides are TGCGCCAGCAGCTCCCCAGGGAACACTGAAGCTTTCTTT. It is translated as CASSSPGNTEAFF.

This clonotype has just a few counts. The genes are TRBV2 and TRBJ1-1; D remains ambiguous. Per germline, CDR1 SNHLY and CDR2 FYNNEI. Trimming stripped 7 bases from V and 0 bases from J, with 9 bases between. The CDR3 length is 13 residues. The CDR3 DNA sequence: TGTGCCAGCATTCGGCAGTTGAACACTGAAGCTTTCTTT. Encoded protein: CASIRQLNTEAFF.

The chain links TRBV20-1 to TRBJ2-2; D ambiguous. Per germline, CDR1 DFQATT and CDR2 SNEGSKA (reference sequence). The CDR3 spans 14 residues. The V and J ends lost 6 bases and 7 bases respectively, with 18 bases between them. The CDR3 nucleotides are TGCAGTGCCGTGACATCACTCCTCGGCGGGGAGCTGTTTTTT. This codes for CSAVTSLLGGELFF.

The sample holds a few counts of this clonotype. This rearrangement joins TRBV4-3 to TRBJ1-2; tentative D call: TRBD1 (5 bases). The V gene lost 5 bases and the J gene lost 4 bases, with 14 bases spanning the gap. The germline gives CDR1 LGHNA, CDR2 YSLEER. The CDR3 has 14 amino acids. This chain's CDR3 is CASSGWGAGYGYTF. The CDR3 coding sequence is TGCGCCAGCAGCGGCTGGGGCGCGGGCTATGGCTACACCTTC.

In this sample, this clonotype turned up a few times. The chain combines TRBV7-2 with TRBJ2-7; 7 bases line up with TRBD1. This CDR3 region has 14 residues. With 5 bases clipped from V and 3 bases from J, the junction kept 7 bases outside the gene matches. Germline CDR1 is SGHTA and CDR2 is FQGNSA. The CDR3 bases are TGTGCCAGCAGCCCCCCGCCAGGGGGCTACGAGCAGTACTTC. Residues: CASSPPPGGYEQYF.

The V gene is TRBV7-2, the J gene TRBJ2-3, with 8 bases lining up with TRBD2. The CDR3 length is 15 residues. Germline V gives CDR1 SGHTA, CDR2 FQGNSA. Trimming removed 7 bases from V and 4 bases from J; junction bases left unmatched: 10. CDR3 nucleotides: TGTGCCAGCACCCAAGACCTAGCGGGCTCAGATACGCAGTATTTT. Protein: CASTQDLAGSDTQYF.

This clonotype was detected many times. This chain joins TRBV28 and TRBJ2-2; 8 nucleotides match TRBD2. Germline-derived CDR1 and CDR2 are MDHEN and SYDVKM. The ends lost 2 bases at V and 6 bases at J; junction bases unmatched: 2. The CDR3 has 14 residues. For the CDR3, the DNA is TGTGCCAGCAGTTTAGGAGCGGGAGCCGGGGAGCTGTTTTTT. Translating gives CASSLGAGAGELFF. The entire variable domain, with the rest obtained from reference TRBV28 and TRBJ2-2, is as follows: DVKVTQSSRYLVKRTGEKVFLECVQDMDHENMFWYRQDPGLGLRLIYFSYDVKMKEKGDIPEGYSVSREKKERFSLILESASTNQTSMYLCASSLGAGAGELFFGEGSRLTVL.

The gene calls are TRBV19 and TRBJ1-2, with D maybe TRBD1 (6 bases). The CDR3 has 13 amino acids. Between the trimmed V and J ends, which lost 8 bases and 8 bases, there was a span of 18 bases. CDR1 and CDR2 from the germline V gene are LNHDA and SQIVND (reference sequence). As DNA, the CDR3 is TGTGCCAGTTGCGAGCGGGACAAGGTCGGCTACACCTTC. It is translated as CASCERDKVGYTF.

This clonotype has a handful of counts. The chain combines TRBV28 with TRBJ2-6; the D gene is possibly TRBD1 (6 bases). The V and J ends lost 6 bases and 1 base respectively, with 10 bases between them. Germline CDR1 is MDHEN and CDR2 is SYDVKM. The CDR3 totals 15 residues. The CDR3 is CASSSGASGANVLTF. The CDR3, as DNA: TGTGCCAGCAGCTCAGGGGCGTCTGGGGCCAACGTCCTGACTTTC.

This clonotype has more than one count but fewer than ten. This chain links TRBV4-3 with TRBJ2-7; D gene uncertain. Trimming pared 0 bases from V and 1 base from J, leaving 16 bases between. Germline V gene lookup returns CDR1 LGHNA and CDR2 YSLEER. The length of the CDR3 is 17 residues. The CDR3 bases are TGCGCCAGCAGCCAAGACACCTCCGGACGGAGATCCTACGAGCAGTACTTC. This sequence encodes CASSQDTSGRRSYEQYF.

This chain joins TRBV7-6 and TRBJ1-6, with D possibly TRBD1 on 6 matching bases. The CDR3 sequence is 15 residues long. CDR1 and CDR2 (germline): SGHVS, FNYEAQ. V was cut by 5 bases and J by 7 bases, with 15 bases left in between. CDR3 sequence reads: CASSTQQGRNSPLHF. CDR3 sequence (DNA): TGTGCCAGCAGCACGCAACAGGGACGGAATTCACCCCTCCACTTT.

This clonotype was observed a few times. The J gene is TRBJ2-7, the V gene TRBV7-9; TRBD1 is a possible D gene (6 bases). CDR1 and CDR2 from the germline V gene are SEHNR and FQNEAQ (reference sequence). This CDR3 has 14 residues. Trimming stripped 5 bases from V and 0 bases from J, with 11 bases between. The CDR3, as DNA: TGTGCCAGCAGCCTCGACAGGAGCTCCTACGAGCAGTACTTC. The encoded protein is CASSLDRSSYEQYF.

This clonotype was picked up a small number of times. The rearrangement joins TRBV7-2 to TRBJ1-2; D is unclear. Trimming took off 5 bases at V and 0 bases at J, with 7 bases between the two ends. In germline, CDR1 is SGHTA, CDR2 FQGNSA. The CDR3 length is 13 residues. The CDR3 DNA follows: TGTGCCAGCAGCCAATGGGCTAACTATGGCTACACCTTC. It encodes CASSQWANYGYTF.

The J gene is TRBJ2-5, the V gene TRBV5-4, with 9 nucleotides matching TRBD1. This CDR3 comprises 15 residues. The ends lost 5 bases at V and 2 bases at J; junction bases unmatched: 7. Germline V CDR1 and CDR2: SGHNT, YYREEE (reference sequence). CDR3 loop: CASRRSTGGQETQYF. CDR3 nucleotide sequence: TGTGCCAGCAGAAGGTCGACAGGGGGGCAAGAGACCCAGTACTTC.

This clonotype was observed at least ten times. V gene TRBV5-1 combines with J gene TRBJ1-1, with D tentatively TRBD1 (5 bases). Deletions cut 2 bases from V and 1 base from J, with 6 bases between. Looked up from germline, CDR1 is SGHRS and CDR2 is YFSETQ. The CDR3 covers 13 residues. CDR3 nucleotides: TGCGCCAGCAGCTTCACAGGGAACACTGAAGCTTTCTTT. It codes for CASSFTGNTEAFF.

This clonotype was picked up many times. This chain links TRBV5-1 with TRBJ1-1, with TRBD1 as a possible D gene (5 bases). The CDR3 contains 13 residues. The V gene's germline CDR1 is SGHRS and CDR2 YFSETQ. V was shortened by 7 bases and J by 4 bases, with 14 bases between the two germline ends. The CDR3 spells CASAERGRTEAFF. The CDR3 DNA follows: TGCGCCAGCGCCGAAAGGGGACGCACTGAAGCTTTCTTT.

The J gene is TRBJ1-2, the V gene TRBV9; weak D call: TRBD1 (5 bases). Between the trimmed V and J ends, which lost 3 bases and 8 bases, there was a span of 17 bases. Germline lookup yields CDR1 SGDLS and CDR2 YYNGEE. This CDR3 spans 14 amino acids. The CDR3 DNA reads TGTGCCAGCAGCGCAAGGATGGGGGGTTACGGCTACACCTTC. Amino acid sequence: CASSARMGGYGYTF.

The sample holds a few counts of this clonotype. The chain uses TRBV20-1 and TRBJ1-5; TRBD1 aligns across 8 bases. The J segment lost 5 bases and the V segment lost 8 bases, leaving 17 bases of the junction unmatched. Germline CDR1 is DFQATT and CDR2 is SNEGSKA (reference sequence). The CDR3 runs 16 residues. CDR3 sequence: CSTPSTGQGVYQPQHF. The CDR3 DNA reads TGCAGTACGCCGAGTACCGGACAGGGAGTGTATCAGCCCCAGCATTTT.

The rearrangement links TRBV10-3 to TRBJ1-5; D gene uncertain. Germline V lookup: CDR1 ENHRY, CDR2 SYGVKD. This CDR3 is built from 16 residues. V lost 3 bases and J 0 bases, leaving 12 bases between the germline ends. This CDR3 is CAISDPGRLSNQPQHF. The CDR3 DNA sequence: TGTGCCATCAGTGACCCCGGCAGACTTAGCAATCAGCCCCAGCATTTT.

The V gene is TRBV30, the J gene TRBJ2-2, with TRBD2 matching over 12 bases. Losses at the gene ends were 5 bases for V and 9 bases for J; bases not matched to a gene: 4. The CDR3 is 13 residues long. Germline CDR1 and CDR2: GTSNPN and SVGIG (reference sequence). This CDR3 reads CAWASGGARELFF. The CDR3 DNA reads TGTGCCTGGGCTAGCGGGGGGGCCCGGGAGCTGTTTTTT.

This clonotype was seen at least ten times. The chain joins TRBV5-1 to TRBJ1-1; 7 nucleotides align to TRBD1. V shed 1 base, J shed 4 bases, and the junction held 4 bases outside the gene matches. The V gene's germline CDR1 is SGHRS and CDR2 YFSETQ. This CDR3 spans 14 amino acids. CDR3 coding DNA: TGCGCCAGCAGCTTGCAGGGGGGCAGCACTGAAGCTTTCTTT. Translation: CASSLQGGSTEAFF.

The chain links TRBV7-9 to TRBJ1-6; D gene ambiguous. The CDR3 is 14 amino acids. CDR1 and CDR2 (germline): SEHNR, FQNEAQ (reference sequence). V was trimmed by 5 bases and J by 6 bases, leaving 11 bases between them. The CDR3 here is CASSLEGFNSPLHF. The CDR3 DNA follows: TGTGCCAGCAGCCTTGAGGGATTTAATTCACCCCTCCACTTT.

The CDR3 sequence is CSARDGSRGPNTEAFF. The CDR3, as DNA: TGCAGTGCTAGAGACGGGAGTCGGGGACCGAACACTGAAGCTTTCTTT. The chain uses TRBV20-1 and TRBJ1-1; a possible D gene is TRBD1 (5 bases). The CDR3 is 16 residues long. Germline V gene sequence: CDR1 DFQATT, CDR2 SNEGSKA (reference sequence). V was cut by 0 bases and J by 1 base, with 15 bases left in between.